The 11 T cell receptor beta chains below all came from one sample that was sequenced in a study of response to subunit inactivated influenza vaccine. TCRdb fed the RT-PCR reads into MiXCR, producing one record per CDR3 protein. The sample contains about 160,000 distinct CDR3 sequences, about a tenth of which appear only once. Sequencing was performed on non-naive T cells sorted from PBMCs, taken 40 to 50 days after vaccination. These receptors were collected from a man aged 50 to 60 who received an inactivated influenza vaccine.

At least ten counts were recorded for this clonotype. CDR3 nucleotides: TGTGCCAGCAGCTTAGACCGGACAGGGACCGGGGAGCTGTTTTTT. This encodes CASSLDRTGTGELFF. The rearrangement uses TRBV7-8 and TRBJ2-2; 8 nucleotides match TRBD1. With V trimmed by 1 base and J by 5 bases, 3 bases remained unmatched. The CDR3 covers 15 residues. Germline loops: CDR1 SGHVS, CDR2 FQNEAQ.

This clonotype occurred many times. This chain connects TRBV4-1 to TRBJ2-1; 8 nucleotides agree with TRBD1. The germline CDR1 and CDR2 sequences are MGHRA and YSYEKL. V trimming: 3 bases; J trimming: 5 bases; junction bases outside the gene matches: 18. This CDR3 is built from 19 residues. This CDR3 reads CASSQWTGLRSGVNNEQFF. CDR3 sequence (DNA): TGCGCCAGCAGCCAGTGGACAGGGTTAAGGTCCGGGGTAAACAATGAGCAGTTCTTC.

A few counts support this clonotype. This rearrangement joins TRBV12-3 or TRBV12-4 to TRBJ1-3; D is uncertain. This CDR3 has 12 residues. Between the trimmed V and J ends, which lost 8 bases and 5 bases, there was a span of 10 bases. The chain's CDR3 is CASRLRRNTIYF. CDR3 bases: TGTGCCAGCCGCTTACGCCGAAACACCATATATTTT.

The table lists this clonotype with a few counts. The J gene is TRBJ1-3, the V gene TRBV20-1; 12 bases fit TRBD1. The CDR3 loop spans 14 amino acids. V lost 6 bases, J lost 6 bases, and 6 bases stayed unmatched. Germline V gene sequence: CDR1 DFQATT, CDR2 SNEGSKA (reference sequence). The CDR3 DNA sequence: TGCAGTGCCGGGACAGGGGGCTCTCAAAACACCATATATTTT. It encodes CSAGTGGSQNTIYF.

This clonotype was observed many times. The chain uses TRBV12-3 or TRBV12-4 and TRBJ1-1; D call uncertain. V was clipped by 2 bases and J by 0 bases, with 7 bases between them. The CDR3 length is 14 residues. In DNA form, the CDR3 reads TGTGCCAGCAGTTTATACAGCATGAACACTGAAGCTTTCTTT. Translating it yields CASSLYSMNTEAFF.

This clonotype was seen repeatedly, ten times or more. The V gene is TRBV4-2, the J gene TRBJ2-2; TRBD2 might be the D (5 bases). The germline V and J ends were trimmed by 0 bases and 3 bases, with 11 bases remaining between them. Germline loops: CDR1 LGHNA, CDR2 YNFKEQ. The CDR3 has 16 residues. CDR3 in amino acids: CASSQELGEYTGELFF. The CDR3 nucleotides read TGTGCCAGCAGCCAAGAGCTGGGAGAATACACCGGGGAGCTGTTTTTT.

The chain recombines TRBV15 with TRBJ2-1, with 7 bases that match TRBD1. Germline values: CDR1 LNHNV, CDR2 YYDKDF (reference sequence). The CDR3 length is 15 residues. The V gene end was trimmed by 6 bases and the J gene end by 3 bases; junction bases not matched to a gene: 8. The CDR3 sequence: CATRGRDSNYNEQFF. The CDR3 region has the DNA TGTGCCACCAGAGGCCGGGACAGTAACTACAATGAGCAGTTCTTC.

The rearrangement joins TRBV12-3 or TRBV12-4 to TRBJ1-2; 10 positions match TRBD1. V lost 6 bases, J lost 6 bases, and 4 bases stayed unmatched. The CDR3 extends over 13 amino acids. This chain's CDR3 is CASSLDRGHGYTF. The CDR3 coding sequence is TGTGCCAGCAGCCTTGACAGGGGGCATGGCTACACCTTC.

This chain joins TRBV20-1 and TRBJ2-1, with TRBD2 matching 10 bases. The V gene end was trimmed by 6 bases and the J gene end by 9 bases; junction bases not matched to a gene: 5. The CDR3 runs 12 residues. Looked up from germline, CDR1 is DFQATT and CDR2 is SNEGSKA (reference sequence). For the CDR3, the DNA is TGCAGTGCACGAGCGGGAGGGTTTGAGCAGTTCTTC. Translated: CSARAGGFEQFF.

This clonotype was counted between two and nine times. V and J are TRBV4-3 and TRBJ2-2; D is perhaps TRBD2 (5 bases). This CDR3 is built from 17 residues. Trimming took off 4 bases at V and 2 bases at J, with 17 bases between the two ends. The germline V gene has CDR1 LGHNA and CDR2 YSLEER. The CDR3 nucleotides are TGCGCCAGCAGCCGGTGGCGACTATTTCTTAACACCGGGGAGCTGTTTTTT. Translated: CASSRWRLFLNTGELFF.

On this clonotype: A much larger clonotype is one base distant, so this may be a read error. The rearrangement uses TRBV5-1 and TRBJ2-7, with D perhaps being TRBD1 or TRBD2 (5 bases each). V dropped 2 bases and J dropped 6 bases, with 15 bases sitting between them. The CDR3 has 14 residues. Germline CDR1 is SGHRS and CDR2 is YFSETQ. Here the CDR3 DNA reads TGCGCCAGCAGCTTAGGGGAGCGCGCCTGCGAGCAGTACTTC. Residues: CASSLGERACEQYF.